This TCR beta chain was captured in a study of blood T cells in healthy people across ages. Germline lookup yields CDR1 SGHVS and CDR2 FQNEAQ. V shed 5 bases, J shed 5 bases, and the junction held 5 bases outside the gene matches. The CDR3 sequence is 13 residues long. Points on this clonotype: What it binds is not known. This may be a read error, as it is one base from a much larger clone.

Study results and limitations: Comparison with aged donors showed that long-lived donors had more naive CD4+ cells and higher diversity.

Together with a sample-barcoded 5' primer, a J-beta primer mix was included in a second PCR lasting about 7 to 11 cycles. TCRdb re-called the 5' RACE reads with MiXCR, one entry per CDR3 protein. In the table there are some 890,000 distinct CDR3 sequences, almost 30% of which are singletons. Separately, the same data were catalogued under a study of T cells of mothers and their children.

Sequencing was carried out using blood. The receptor was isolated from a woman aged 40 to 49 in good health. This chain links TRBV7-8 with TRBJ2-7; 8 bases map to TRBD1. CDR3 region: CASSPEDRDEQYF. CDR3 bases: TGTGCCAGCAGCCCAGAGGACAGGGACGAGCAGTACTTC. Looking up the rest from reference TRBV7-8 and TRBJ2-7 gives the full variable domain: GAGVSQSPRYKVAKRGQDVALRCDPISGHVSLFWYQQALGQGPEFLTYFQNEAQLDKSGLPSDRFFAERPEGSVSTLKIQRTQQEDSAVYLCASSPEDRDEQYFGPGTRLTVT.